The clone carrying this T cell receptor (beta chain) has a count of ten or more. Antigen specificity is unknown. The data were taken from a study of tumor-infiltrating lymphocytes in primary liver carcinoma. Regarding the study as a whole: Tumor-blood pairs (like tumor-adjacent pairs) overlapped less than tumor region pairs did. Tumor top-250-clone fraction significantly exceeded that of blood (p = 0.039). Appearing in all five tumor regions was true of only about 7-24% of top clones.

Synthesis of TCR beta cDNA was carried out from approximately 0.55 ug total RNA with a constant-region primer. Three nested multiplex PCR rounds of slightly modified ARM-PCR generated TCR beta libraries. Forward primers for TRBV1-TRBV30 and a C-beta reverse primer served the first two PCR rounds, at 10 cycles each. TCRdb recomputed calls from the multiplex PCR reads with MiXCR, one row per CDR3 protein. Among tens of thousands of distinct CDR3 sequences listed, 70% to 80% were seen once. Unsorted bulk tissue of roughly 20-34 mg yielded co-extracted RNA and DNA. Trimming at V came to 7 bases and at J to 6 bases, leaving 14 bases not matched to a gene. CDR1 and CDR2 from the germline V gene are MNHNY and SVGAGI (reference sequence). CDR3 size: 16 residues.

This chain connects TRBV6-6 to TRBJ2-1; 8 bases align to TRBD2. The source of this sequence is a man in his forties or fifties with primary liver carcinoma and hepatitis B virus infection. Sequencing was performed on liver tumor tissue from sampling region 3. This sample's subset: tumor region T3, left-lateral pole. CDR3 loop: CASTPQGLGQSNEQFF. The CDR3 DNA is TGTGCCAGCACCCCACAGGGACTAGGCCAATCCAATGAGCAGTTCTTC.